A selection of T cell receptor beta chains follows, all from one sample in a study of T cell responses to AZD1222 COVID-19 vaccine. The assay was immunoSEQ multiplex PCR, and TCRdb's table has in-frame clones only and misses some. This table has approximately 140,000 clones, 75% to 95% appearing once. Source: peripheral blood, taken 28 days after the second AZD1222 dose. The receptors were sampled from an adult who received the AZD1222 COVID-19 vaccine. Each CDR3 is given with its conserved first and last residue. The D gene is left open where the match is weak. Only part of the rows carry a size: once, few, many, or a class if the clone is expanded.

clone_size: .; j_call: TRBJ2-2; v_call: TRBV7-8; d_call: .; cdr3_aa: CASSLARAGHGWLDNTGELFF; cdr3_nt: TGTGCCAGCAGCTTAGCTCGGGCAGGGCATGGTTGGTTGGACAACACCGGGGAGCTGTTTTTT
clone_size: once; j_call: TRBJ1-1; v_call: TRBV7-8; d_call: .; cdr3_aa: CASSRESGMNTEAFF; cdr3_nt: TGTGCCAGCAGCCGCGAATCTGGGATGAACACTGAAGCTTTCTTT
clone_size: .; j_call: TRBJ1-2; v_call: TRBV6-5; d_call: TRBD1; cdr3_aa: CASSSAQGASDGYTF; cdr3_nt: TGTGCCAGCAGTTCAGCGCAGGGGGCGTCCGATGGCTACACCTTC
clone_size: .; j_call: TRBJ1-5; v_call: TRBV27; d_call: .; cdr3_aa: CASSLGRNNQPQHF; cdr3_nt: TGTGCCAGCAGTTTAGGGAGAAACAATCAGCCCCAGCATTTT
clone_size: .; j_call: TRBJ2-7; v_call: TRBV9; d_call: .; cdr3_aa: CASSLSGSESEQYF; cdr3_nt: TGTGCCAGCAGCCTCTCCGGCTCGGAGAGCGAGCAGTACTTC
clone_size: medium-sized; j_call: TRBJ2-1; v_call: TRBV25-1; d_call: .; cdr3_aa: CASSDLAGSDNEQFF; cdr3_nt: TGTGCCAGCAGTGATTTGGCGGGATCGGACAATGAGCAGTTCTTC
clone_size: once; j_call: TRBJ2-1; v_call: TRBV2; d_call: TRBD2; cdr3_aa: CASRGDYGLAGLSYNEQFF; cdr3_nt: TGTGCCAGCAGGGGAGATTATGGACTAGCGGGACTCTCCTACAATGAGCAGTTCTTC
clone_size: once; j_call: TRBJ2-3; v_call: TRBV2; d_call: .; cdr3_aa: CASSEVMTADTQYF; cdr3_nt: TGTGCCAGCAGTGAGGTTATGACGGCAGATACGCAGTATTTT
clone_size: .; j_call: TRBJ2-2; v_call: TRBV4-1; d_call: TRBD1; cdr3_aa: CASSHRGGQGSNTGELFF; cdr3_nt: TGCGCCAGCAGCCACCGCGGAGGACAGGGGTCGAACACCGGGGAGCTGTTTTTT
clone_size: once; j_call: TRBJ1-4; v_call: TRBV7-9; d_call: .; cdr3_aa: CASSLGGSANEKLFF; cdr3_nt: TGTGCCAGCAGCTTAGGGGGTAGCGCTAATGAAAAACTGTTTTTT
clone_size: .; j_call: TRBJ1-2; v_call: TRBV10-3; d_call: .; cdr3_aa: CAISESSPAANYGYTF; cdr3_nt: TGTGCCATCAGTGAATCCTCGCCGGCAGCGAACTATGGCTACACCTTC
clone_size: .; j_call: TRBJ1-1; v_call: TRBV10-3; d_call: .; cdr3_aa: CAISETELNTEAFF; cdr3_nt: TGTGCCATCAGTGAGACAGAGTTGAACACTGAAGCTTTCTTT
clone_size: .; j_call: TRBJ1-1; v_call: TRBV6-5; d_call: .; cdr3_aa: CASSYNHQAFF; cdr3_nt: TGTGCCAGCAGTTATAACCACCAAGCTTTCTTT
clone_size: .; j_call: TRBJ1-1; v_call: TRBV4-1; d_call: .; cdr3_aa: CASSQAGRTEAFF; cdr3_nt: TGCGCCAGCAGCCAAGCCGGGAGGACTGAAGCTTTCTTT
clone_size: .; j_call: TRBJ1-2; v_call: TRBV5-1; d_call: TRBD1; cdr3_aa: CASSLGTGVYGYTF; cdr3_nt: TGCGCCAGCAGCTTAGGGACAGGGGTCTATGGCTACACCTTC
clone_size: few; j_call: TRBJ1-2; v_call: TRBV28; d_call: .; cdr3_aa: CASSFPWAGVGGYTF; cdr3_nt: TGTGCCAGCAGTTTCCCGTGGGCTGGGGTAGGAGGCTACACCTTC
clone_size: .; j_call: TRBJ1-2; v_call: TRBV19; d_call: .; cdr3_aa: CASNLRGRYGYTF; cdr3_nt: TGTGCCAGTAACCTTAGGGGCAGGTATGGCTACACCTTC
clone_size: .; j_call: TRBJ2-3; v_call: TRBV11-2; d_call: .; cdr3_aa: CASSLDGGRTDTQYF; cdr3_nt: TGTGCCAGCAGCTTAGATGGAGGTCGCACAGATACGCAGTATTTT
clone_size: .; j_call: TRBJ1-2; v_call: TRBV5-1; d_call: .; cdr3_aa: CASRHQAGRGTYGYTF; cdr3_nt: TGCGCCAGCAGGCACCAAGCGGGACGGGGGACTTATGGCTACACCTTC
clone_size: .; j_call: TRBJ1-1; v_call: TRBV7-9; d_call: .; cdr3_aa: CASSLAGSEAFF; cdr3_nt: TGTGCCAGCAGCTTAGCGGGGTCTGAAGCTTTCTTT
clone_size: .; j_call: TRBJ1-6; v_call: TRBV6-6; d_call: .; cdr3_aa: CASSPIQGNSYNSPLHF; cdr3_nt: TGTGCCAGCAGTCCTATACAGGGCAACTCCTATAATTCACCCCTCCACTTT
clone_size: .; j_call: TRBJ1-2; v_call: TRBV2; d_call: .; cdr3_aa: CASSGRPTSSYGYTF; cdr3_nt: TGTGCCAGCAGTGGGCGGCCCACTTCGAGCTATGGCTACACCTTC
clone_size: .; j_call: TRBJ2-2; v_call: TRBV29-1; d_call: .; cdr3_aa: CSVGHANTGELFF; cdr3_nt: TGCAGCGTGGGACACGCGAACACCGGGGAGCTGTTTTTT
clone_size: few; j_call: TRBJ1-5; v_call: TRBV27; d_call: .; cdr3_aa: CASSFREDQPQHF; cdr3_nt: TGTGCCAGCAGTTTTAGGGAGGACCAGCCCCAGCATTTT
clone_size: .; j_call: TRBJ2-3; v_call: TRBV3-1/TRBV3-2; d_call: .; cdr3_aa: CASSQAGGSTDTQYF; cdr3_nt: TGTGCCAGCAGCCAAGCTGGCGGGAGCACAGATACGCAGTATTTT
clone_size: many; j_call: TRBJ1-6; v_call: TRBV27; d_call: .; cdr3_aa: CASSANGGPLHF; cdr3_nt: TGTGCCAGCAGTGCCAACGGGGGACCCCTCCACTTT
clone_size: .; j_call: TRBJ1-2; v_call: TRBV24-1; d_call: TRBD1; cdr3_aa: CATSDPGTGGGYTF; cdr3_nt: TGTGCCACCAGTGATCCCGGGACAGGGGGGGGCTACACCTTC
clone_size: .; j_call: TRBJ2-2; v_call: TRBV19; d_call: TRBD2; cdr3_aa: CASSRGTSGTGELFF; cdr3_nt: TGTGCCAGTAGCCGCGGGACTAGCGGGACCGGGGAGCTGTTTTTT
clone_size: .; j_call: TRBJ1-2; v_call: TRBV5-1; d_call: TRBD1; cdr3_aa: CASMTGSDYGYTF; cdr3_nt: TGCGCCAGCATGACAGGGAGTGACTATGGCTACACCTTC
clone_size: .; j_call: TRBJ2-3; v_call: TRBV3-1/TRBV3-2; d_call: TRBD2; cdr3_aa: CASSQLAGGHTDTQYF; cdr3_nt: TGTGCCAGCAGCCAGCTAGCGGGAGGTCACACAGATACGCAGTATTTT
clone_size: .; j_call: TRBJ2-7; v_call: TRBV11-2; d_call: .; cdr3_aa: CASSSHSDEQYF; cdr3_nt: TGTGCCAGCAGCAGTCACAGCGACGAGCAGTACTTC
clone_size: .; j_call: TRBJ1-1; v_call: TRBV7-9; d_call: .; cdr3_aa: CASSPVGQRNTEAFF; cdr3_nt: TGTGCCAGCAGCCCCGTAGGGCAGCGGAACACTGAAGCTTTCTTT
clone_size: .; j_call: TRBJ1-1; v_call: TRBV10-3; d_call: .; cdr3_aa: CATEGNTEAFF; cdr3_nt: TGTGCCACCGAGGGGAACACTGAAGCTTTCTTT
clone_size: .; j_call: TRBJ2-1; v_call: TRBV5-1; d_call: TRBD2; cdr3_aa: CASSAGVTSGRYEQFF; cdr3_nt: TGCGCCAGCAGCGCGGGGGTAACTAGCGGGAGATATGAGCAGTTCTTC
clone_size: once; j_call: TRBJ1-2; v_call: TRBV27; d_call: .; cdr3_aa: CASSFRVGDYGYTF; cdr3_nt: TGTGCCAGCAGTTTTCGGGTAGGAGACTATGGCTACACCTTC
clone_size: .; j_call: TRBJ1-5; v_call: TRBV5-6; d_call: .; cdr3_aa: CASSLWGGGINQPQHF; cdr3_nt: TGTGCCAGCAGCTTGTGGGGAGGGGGGATCAATCAGCCCCAGCATTTT
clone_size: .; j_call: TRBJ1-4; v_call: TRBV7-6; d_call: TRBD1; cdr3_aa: CASSPSGGQGNEKLFF; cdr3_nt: TGTGCCAGCAGCCCTAGTGGGGGACAGGGGAATGAAAAACTGTTTTTT
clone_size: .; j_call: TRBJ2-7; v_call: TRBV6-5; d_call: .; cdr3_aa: CASRETASYEQYF; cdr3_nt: TGTGCCAGCAGGGAGACTGCCTCCTACGAGCAGTACTTC
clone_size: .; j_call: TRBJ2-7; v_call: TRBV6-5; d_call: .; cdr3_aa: CASSYSLGATLEEQYF; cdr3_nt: TGTGCCAGCAGTTACTCGCTAGGGGCCACCCTGGAAGAGCAGTACTTC
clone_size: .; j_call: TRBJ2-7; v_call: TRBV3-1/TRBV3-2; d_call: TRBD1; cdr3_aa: CASSQFGQGAHGEQYF; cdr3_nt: TGTGCCAGCAGCCAATTCGGACAGGGGGCCCACGGCGAGCAGTACTTC
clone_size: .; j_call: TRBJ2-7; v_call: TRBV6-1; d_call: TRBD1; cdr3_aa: CASSEGTGASKQYF; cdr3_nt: TGTGCCAGCAGTGAAGGGACAGGGGCATCCAAGCAGTACTTC
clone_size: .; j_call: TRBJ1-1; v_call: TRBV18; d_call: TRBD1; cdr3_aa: CASSPGQGQATEAFF; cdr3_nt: TGTGCCAGCTCACCCGGACAGGGTCAGGCCACTGAAGCTTTCTTT
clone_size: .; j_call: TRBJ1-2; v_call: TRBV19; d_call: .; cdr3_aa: CASKTASGVYGYTF; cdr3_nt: TGTGCCAGTAAGACCGCCTCCGGGGTCTATGGCTACACCTTC
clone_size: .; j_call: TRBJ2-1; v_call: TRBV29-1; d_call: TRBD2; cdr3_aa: CSVEGTSGRAIHYNEQFF; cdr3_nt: TGCAGCGTTGAAGGGACTAGCGGGAGGGCCATTCACTACAATGAGCAGTTCTTC
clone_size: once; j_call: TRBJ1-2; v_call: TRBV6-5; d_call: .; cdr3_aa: CASKDSFSGYTF; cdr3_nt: TGTGCCAGCAAGGACTCGTTCAGTGGCTACACCTTC
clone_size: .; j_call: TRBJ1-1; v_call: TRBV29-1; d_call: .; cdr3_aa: CSVERGGHTEAFF; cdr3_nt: TGCAGCGTTGAAAGAGGAGGCCACACTGAAGCTTTCTTT
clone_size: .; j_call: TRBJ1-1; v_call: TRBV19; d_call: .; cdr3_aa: CASRFNGIVSTEAFF; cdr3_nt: TGTGCCAGTAGGTTTAACGGAATCGTGAGCACTGAAGCTTTCTTT
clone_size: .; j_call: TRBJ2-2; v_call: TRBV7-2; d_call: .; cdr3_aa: CASSLAHRSGELFF; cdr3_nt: TGTGCCAGCAGCTTAGCGCACAGATCCGGGGAGCTGTTTTTT
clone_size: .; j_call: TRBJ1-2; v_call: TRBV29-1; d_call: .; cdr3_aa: CSVPEAGVLLPTF; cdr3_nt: TGCAGCGTTCCTGAGGCAGGGGTTTTGCTTCCCACCTTC
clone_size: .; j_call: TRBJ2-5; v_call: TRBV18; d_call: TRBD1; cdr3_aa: CASSPFTGEETQYF; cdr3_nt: TGTGCCAGCTCACCTTTCACAGGGGAAGAGACCCAGTACTTC
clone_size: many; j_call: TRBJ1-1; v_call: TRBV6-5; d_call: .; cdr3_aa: CASSSLDSPVRTEAFF; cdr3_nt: TGTGCCAGCAGTTCCCTCGACAGTCCCGTTCGGACTGAAGCTTTCTTT
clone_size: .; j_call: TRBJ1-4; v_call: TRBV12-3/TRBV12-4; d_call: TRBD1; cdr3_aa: CASSWGQYEKLFF; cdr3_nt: TGTGCCAGCAGTTGGGGACAGTATGAAAAACTGTTTTTT
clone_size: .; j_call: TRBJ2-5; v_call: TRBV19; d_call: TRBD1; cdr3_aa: CASRARGQETQYF; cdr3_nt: TGTGCCAGTCGGGCCAGGGGGCAAGAGACCCAGTACTTC
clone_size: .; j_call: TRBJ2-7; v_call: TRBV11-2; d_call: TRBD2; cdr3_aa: CASSPWGGYEQYF; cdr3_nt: TGTGCCAGCAGCCCCTGGGGGGGATACGAGCAGTACTTC
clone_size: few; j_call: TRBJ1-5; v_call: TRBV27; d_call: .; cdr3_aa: CASSFSGAEGNQPQHF; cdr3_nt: TGTGCCAGCAGTTTCTCCGGAGCTGAGGGCAATCAGCCCCAGCATTTT